Detailed here is one T cell receptor beta chain. The sample comes from a study of Ad26.COV2.S vaccination and SARS-CoV-2 variants. As for the study in general: The trial was COV1001 and the donor's arm was Ad26.COV2.S. Administration of Ad26.COV2.S was intramuscular, either once or twice 56 days apart.

The treatment was: some 19 received Ad26.COV2.S at low or high dose, single or two shots; roughly 5 received placebo; per-sample allocation not given. The samples date from day 63 after the first vaccine or placebo injection. The vaccine antigen was prefusion-stabilized Wuhan SARS-CoV-2 spike. Data came from immunoSEQ multiplex PCR; TCRdb stores just in-frame clones and leaves some out. The sample holds hundreds of thousands of clones; 88% are singletons and the top ten take 6.4%. Deletions cut 5 bases from V and 4 bases from J, with 15 bases between. This CDR3 comprises 15 residues. Per germline, CDR1 SGHVS and CDR2 FNYEAQ.

Sequences were derived from peripheral blood, sampled in a trial of Ad26.COV2.S vaccine versus placebo. The genes are TRBV7-6 and TRBJ2-1; weak D call: TRBD1 (6 bases). The sequence came from a person between 18 and 65 years old who received the Ad26.COV2.S COVID-19 vaccine or a placebo. CDR3 residues: CASSAGASRYNEQFF. The CDR3 region has the DNA TGTGCCAGCAGCGCAGGGGCTAGCCGGTACAATGAGCAGTTCTTC.